The clone carrying this TCR beta chain appeared a few times. Antigen: not known. TCRdb passed the 5' RACE reads through MiXCR, listing each CDR3 protein once. The sample shows 250,000 to 400,000 distinct CDR3 sequences, approximately 10% of them seen only once. The source of the sample is a study of CD8 T cells in ankylosing spondylitis. General study findings and limits: Within ankylosing spondylitis blood, a TCR beta motif made up of under 10 highly homologous variants appeared to be characteristic. Disease-linked clones were CD8+ and relatively rare in peripheral blood.

The V gene's germline CDR1 is SGHRS and CDR2 YFSETQ. The CDR3 runs 13 residues. Between the trimmed V and J ends, which lost 0 bases and 4 bases, there was a span of 6 bases. The origin of this receptor is a female donor with ankylosing spondylitis or in good health (not recorded which). Sequencing input: blood, either unsorted or a sorted T cell fraction (not recorded which). The rearrangement links TRBV5-1 to TRBJ2-3; possibly TRBD2 for D (6 bases). The DNA of the CDR3 is TGCGCCAGCAGCTTGGGGGAGGCAGATACGCAGTATTTT. Translated: CASSLGEADTQYF.